The source of this T cell receptor (beta chain) is a study of T cell changes during pregnancy in multiple sclerosis. The CDR3 runs 14 residues. V dropped 5 bases and J dropped 4 bases, with 9 bases sitting between them. Germline CDR1 is LNHDA and CDR2 is SQIVND (reference sequence). The data were produced by immunoSEQ multiplex PCR, yet TCRdb's version contains in-frame clones alone and is incomplete. The data hold some 83,000 clones, with around 90% observed a single time. The gene calls are TRBV19 and TRBJ2-6, with D tentatively TRBD1 (5 bases). The sample consisted of PBMCs, taken in the first trimester of pregnancy. The sequence derives from a female donor in good health, serving as a control in a pregnancy study. Some clones in this sample may be carry-over from other donors' samples. CDR3 amino acids: CASSQGYGANVLTF. For the CDR3, the DNA is TGTGCCAGTAGTCAGGGTTACGGGGCCAACGTCCTGACTTTC.